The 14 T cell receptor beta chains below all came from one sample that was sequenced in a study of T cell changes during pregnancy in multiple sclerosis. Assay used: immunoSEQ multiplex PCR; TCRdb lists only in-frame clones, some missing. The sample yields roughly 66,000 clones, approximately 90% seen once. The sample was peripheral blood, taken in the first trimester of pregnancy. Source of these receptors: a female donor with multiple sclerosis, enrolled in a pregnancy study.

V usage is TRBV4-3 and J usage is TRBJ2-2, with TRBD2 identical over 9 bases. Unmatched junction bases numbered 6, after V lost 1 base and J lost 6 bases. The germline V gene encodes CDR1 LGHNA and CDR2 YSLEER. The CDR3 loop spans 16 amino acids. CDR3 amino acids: CASSQGVAGVAGELFF. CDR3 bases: TGCGCCAGCAGCCAAGGGGTAGCGGGAGTAGCCGGGGAGCTGTTTTTT.

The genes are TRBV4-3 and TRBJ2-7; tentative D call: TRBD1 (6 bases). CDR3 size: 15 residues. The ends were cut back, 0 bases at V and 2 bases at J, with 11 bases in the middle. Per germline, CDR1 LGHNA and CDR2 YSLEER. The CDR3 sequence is CASSQDRGSTYEQYF. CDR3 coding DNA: TGCGCCAGCAGCCAAGATAGGGGGAGCACCTACGAGCAGTACTTC.

CDR3 loop: CASSSGTGITEAFF. The DNA for the CDR3 is TGTGCCAGCAGCTCCGGGACAGGAATCACTGAAGCTTTCTTT. This rearrangement joins TRBV7-9 to TRBJ1-1, with 8 bases lining up with TRBD1. This CDR3 region has 14 residues. V trimming: 4 bases; J trimming: 4 bases; junction bases outside the gene matches: 5. Germline CDR1 reads SEHNR; CDR2 reads FQNEAQ (reference sequence). The entire variable domain, with the rest obtained from reference TRBV7-9 and TRBJ1-1, is as follows: DTGVSQNPRHKITKRGQNVTFRCDPISEHNRLYWYRQTLGQGPEFLTYFQNEAQLEKSRLLSDRFSAERPKGSFSTLEIQRTEQGDSAMYLCASSSGTGITEAFFGQGTRLTVV.

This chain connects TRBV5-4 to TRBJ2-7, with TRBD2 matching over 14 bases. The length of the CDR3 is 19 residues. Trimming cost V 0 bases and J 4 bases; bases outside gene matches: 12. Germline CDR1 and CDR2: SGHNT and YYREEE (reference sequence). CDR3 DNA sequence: TGTGCCAGCAGCTTGGCTGGACTAGCGGGAGGCAGGAGCACATACGAGCAGTACTTC. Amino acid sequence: CASSLAGLAGGRSTYEQYF.

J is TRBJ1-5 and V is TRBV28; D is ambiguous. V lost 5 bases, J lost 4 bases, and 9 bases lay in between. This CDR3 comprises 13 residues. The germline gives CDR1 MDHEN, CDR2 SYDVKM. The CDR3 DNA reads TGTGCCAGCAGTAACCCGGGGAATCAGCCCCAGCATTTT. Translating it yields CASSNPGNQPQHF.

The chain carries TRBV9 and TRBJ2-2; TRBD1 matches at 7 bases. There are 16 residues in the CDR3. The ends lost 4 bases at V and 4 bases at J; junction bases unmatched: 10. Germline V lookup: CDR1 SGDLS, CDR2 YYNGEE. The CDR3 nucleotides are TGTGCCAGCAGCTTTAGACAGGGAATGGGCACCGGGGAGCTGTTTTTT. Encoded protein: CASSFRQGMGTGELFF. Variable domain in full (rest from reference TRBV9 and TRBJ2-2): DSGVTQTPKHLITATGQRVTLRCSPRSGDLSVYWYQQSLDQGLQFLIQYYNGEERAKGNILERFSAQQFPDLHSELNLSSLELGDSALYFCASSFRQGMGTGELFFGEGSRLTVL.

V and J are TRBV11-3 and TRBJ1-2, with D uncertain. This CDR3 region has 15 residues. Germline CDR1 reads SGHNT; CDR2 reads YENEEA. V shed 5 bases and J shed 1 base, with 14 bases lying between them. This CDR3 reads CASSPFRTDNYGYTF. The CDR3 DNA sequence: TGTGCCAGCAGCCCCTTCCGTACAGATAACTATGGCTACACCTTC.

The CDR3 bases are TGTGCCAGCAGCTCCCGGGACAGGGAAGACAATGAGCAGTTCTTC. Amino acids: CASSSRDREDNEQFF. The chain is built from TRBV11-2 and TRBJ2-1; 9 nucleotides line up with TRBD1. V was clipped by 4 bases and J by 5 bases; unmatched bases: 6. The CDR3 covers 15 residues. The germline V gene has CDR1 SGHAT and CDR2 FQNNGV.

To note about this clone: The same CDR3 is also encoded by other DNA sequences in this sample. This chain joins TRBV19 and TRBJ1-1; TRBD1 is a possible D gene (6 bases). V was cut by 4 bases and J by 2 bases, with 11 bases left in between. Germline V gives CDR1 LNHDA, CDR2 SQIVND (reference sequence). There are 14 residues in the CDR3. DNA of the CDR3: TGTGCCAGTAGTAGTGACAGGCTTAACACTGAAGCTTTCTTT. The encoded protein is CASSSDRLNTEAFF. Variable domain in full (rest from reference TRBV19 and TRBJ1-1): DGGITQSPKYLFRKEGQNVTLSCEQNLNHDAMYWYRQDPGQGLRLIYYSQIVNDFQKGDIAEGYSVSREKKESFPLTVTSAQKNPTAFYLCASSSDRLNTEAFFGQGTRLTVV.

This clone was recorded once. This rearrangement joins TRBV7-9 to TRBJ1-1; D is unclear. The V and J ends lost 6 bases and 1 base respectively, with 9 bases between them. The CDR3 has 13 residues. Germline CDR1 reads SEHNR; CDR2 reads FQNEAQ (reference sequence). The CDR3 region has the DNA TGTGCCAGCAGGGTCACATCGAACACTGAAGCTTTCTTT. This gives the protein CASRVTSNTEAFF.

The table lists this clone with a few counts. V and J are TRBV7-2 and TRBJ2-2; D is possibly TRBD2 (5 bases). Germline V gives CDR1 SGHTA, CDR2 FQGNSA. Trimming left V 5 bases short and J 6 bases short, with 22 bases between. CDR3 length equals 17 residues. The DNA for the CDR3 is TGTGCCAGCAGCCCTACCTCGACGGGTCGGGGATCCGGGGAGCTGTTTTTT. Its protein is CASSPTSTGRGSGELFF.

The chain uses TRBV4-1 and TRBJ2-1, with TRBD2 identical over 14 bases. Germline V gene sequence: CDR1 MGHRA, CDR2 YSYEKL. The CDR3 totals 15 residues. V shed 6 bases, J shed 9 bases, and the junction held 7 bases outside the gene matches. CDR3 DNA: TGCGCCAGCAGTCTAGGACTAGCGGGAGGAATTGAGCAGTTCTTC. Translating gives CASSLGLAGGIEQFF.

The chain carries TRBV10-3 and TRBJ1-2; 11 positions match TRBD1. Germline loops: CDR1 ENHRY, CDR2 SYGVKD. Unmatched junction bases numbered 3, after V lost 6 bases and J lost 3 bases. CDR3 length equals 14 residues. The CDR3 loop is CAIRKGQGDYGYTF. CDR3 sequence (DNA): TGTGCCATCAGAAAGGGACAGGGGGACTATGGCTACACCTTC.

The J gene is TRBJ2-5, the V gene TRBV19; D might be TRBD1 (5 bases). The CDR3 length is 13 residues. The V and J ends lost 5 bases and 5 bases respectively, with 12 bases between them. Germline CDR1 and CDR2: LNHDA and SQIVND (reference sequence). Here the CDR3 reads CASSPDTRETQYF. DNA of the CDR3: TGTGCCAGTAGTCCGGACACTCGGGAGACCCAGTACTTC.